This section outlines one T cell receptor beta chain sequence together with its context. This clone turned up a few times. It has no known antigen specificity. No base qualities exist here, and no much larger clone lies one base off it. The donors were healthy, HIV-negative adults who had no recently reported acute infections or vaccinations. Every donor was a Caucasian adult living in Nashville, Tennessee, USA. CD4+ T cells were enriched by magnetic negative selection, after which naive cells were positively selected on CD45RA and the negative fraction was taken as the memory subset. Blood was collected by leukapheresis, and PBMCs were isolated by Ficoll-Histopaque density gradient centrifugation and then cryopreserved in liquid nitrogen vapor phase. Analytical flow cytometry was used to check the purity and quantity of every magnetically sorted T cell population. From each sorted fraction, genomic DNA was isolated and quantified by UV absorbance on a Nanodrop 2000c.

The sample is drawn from a study of shared clonotypes between healthy human individuals (dated by TCRdb to 2019 to 2021). Study-level background: The cohort included three men and a couple of women between 18 and 49 years of age. For each donor, three plates each were used for CD4 naive and CD4 memory, two plates were used for CD8 naive, and one plate was used for CD8 memory. To estimate repertoire size and how much clonotype sharing occurs between individuals, the study deeply sequenced the blood TCR repertoires of 4 to 6 healthy adults. To increase sequencing depth and limit assay-specific biases, TCR repertoire library preparation and sequencing were carried out by different laboratories using diverse techniques. Per donor, leukapheresis produced somewhere between about 0.94 and 10 billion PBMCs.

Using the deep immunoSEQ assay, TCR CDR3 regions were amplified from genomic DNA by multiplex PCR. For each cell subset, the extracted genomic DNA was distributed evenly across all wells of several immunoSEQ 96-well plates, and each plate served as one replicate. Each replicate PCR for sorted subsets received about 210 ng genomic DNA, equal to about 30,000 T cell genomes. Purified libraries were quantified with a Qubit 3.0 fluorometer, sized on a Bioanalyzer 2100, and re-quantified with the KAPA Library Quantification kit. Every immunoSEQ 96-well plate was sequenced on a separate single-read 150-cycle Illumina NextSeq 550 flow cell. Per the source publication's procedure: Because the immunoSEQ output included only junctional sequences and no quality scores, the filtering could not be the same as the filtering used for full-length reads. Sequences were annotated with PyIR, a Python wrapper for IgBLAST v1.9, using IMGT germline references to assign V/J genes and CDR3. Reads were removed for weak V/J assignments (E-value above 1e-6), missing CDR3, stop codons, out-of-frame junctions, or ambiguous translated residues. V3J clonotypes were defined as sequences sharing the same inferred V gene, J gene, and CDR3 amino acid sequence. Percentage overlap between repertoires was computed as shared unique clonotypes divided by the size of the smaller repertoire. Repertoire richness was assessed with RTK rarefaction, the Chao1 estimator, and Recon v2.1 estimates of unobserved clonotypes. Generation probabilities were computed with OLGA for all TCRbeta clonotypes obtained by the gDNA method from a few donors. TCRdb carries this immuneACCESS record with in-frame sequences only. Its versions omit some clonotypes, under half of them owing to an unresolved V gene in the studies checked, with the rest unexplained. That table is the source of V, J and clone size, and D and trimming were worked out from the DNA. The sample contains 2,500,000 or so clones, around 94% of them found a single time. The ten most abundant clones make up over 0.12% of the sample.

Overall study outcomes, separate from this receptor: Sampling was limited to blood, and TCR repertoires in tissue likely differ from TCR repertoires in blood. Pairwise subsampling indicated that sequencing depth was expected to affect the degree of clonotype sharing among donors. The small number of donors limited the genetic and exposure-history diversity represented. Rarefaction of sorted-subset datasets indicated incomplete sequencing despite the large sequencing depth. Compared with non-shared clonotypes, the clonotypes found in all four sorted-subset donors had higher generation probabilities. About 5% of naive CD4, 3.5% of naive CD8, roughly 2.4% of memory CD4, and over 0.35% of memory CD8 clonotypes were shared across several donors. Naive subsets generally had larger estimated clonotype richness than memory subsets did.

Measured from the cysteine to the phenylalanine, the CDR3 is 15 residues long. Of the read, only the CDR3 DNA is kept; its 45 bases are in frame from base 1. Unmatched junction bases come to 7, with V trimmed by 1 base and J by 4 bases. Taken from the germline V gene (reference sequence), the CDR1 and CDR2 loops are GTSNPN and SVGIG. The sequence came from a man between 18 and 29 years old in good health. Sequencing was performed on naive CD4+ T cells sorted from blood. The cell subset or site label corresponds to: CD45RA+ positively selected. This chain is built from TRBV30 and TRBJ1-5; 7 of the junction bases match TRBD1. CDR3 region: CAWSASTGKNQPQHF. The DNA reads as follows: TGTGCCTGGAGTGCCTCGACAGGGAAAAATCAGCCCCAGCATTTT.